These 15 T cell receptor beta chains were sequenced from one sample in a study of glioma-infiltrating T cells after dendritic cell vaccination. Time point here: after dendritic cell vaccination, including at tumor progression/relapse. Profiling relied on immunoSEQ multiplex PCR, and the TCRdb table lists in-frame clones only, not all of them. In the table there are 60,000 or so clones, approximately 86% of which are singletons. The input for sequencing was blood, taken after dendritic cell vaccination. The receptors shown here come from a human donor with glioblastoma.

The gene calls are TRBV6-6 and TRBJ1-1; 7 bases map to TRBD1. The CDR3 is made up of 16 amino acids. V gave up 0 bases and J gave up 6 bases; unmatched junction bases: 10. CDR1 and CDR2 from the germline V gene are MNHNY and SVGAGI (reference sequence). CDR3: CASSYSKQGRLSEAFF. The CDR3 bases are TGTGCCAGCAGTTACTCCAAACAGGGGCGGTTATCTGAAGCTTTCTTT.

This clone was counted a few times. The chain links TRBV4-3 to TRBJ2-1; D is ambiguous. The CDR3 totals 19 residues. Looked up from germline, CDR1 is LGHNA and CDR2 is YSLEER. Trimming took 3 bases from V and 9 from J, leaving 30 bases between them. In nucleotides, the CDR3 is TGCGCCAGCAGCCAGAAATTTCCTGCCCAGCCCCTCACGGGTGGTGAGCAGTTCTTC. Its protein is CASSQKFPAQPLTGGEQFF.

A single count supports this clone. V is TRBV15 and J is TRBJ1-4; D is possibly TRBD1 (6 bases). The V end was cut by 0 bases, the J end by 11 bases, with 13 bases between. Germline CDR1 LNHNV, CDR2 YYDKDF (reference sequence). The CDR3 length is 14 residues. The CDR3 reads CATSRDNREGKLFF. CDR3 DNA sequence: TGTGCCACCAGCAGAGATAACAGGGAGGGTAAACTGTTTTTT.

This chain connects TRBV7-7 to TRBJ2-5, with D maybe TRBD2 (5 bases). Trimming shortened V by 1 base and J by 7 bases, and 10 bases separated the two germline ends. There are 13 residues in the CDR3. Germline V gene data show CDR1 as SSHAT and CDR2 as FNYEAQ (reference sequence). CDR3 DNA sequence: TGTGCCAGCAGCTTAGTAGTACGGGGGACCCAGTACTTC. Translation: CASSLVVRGTQYF.

The rearrangement uses TRBV4-2 and TRBJ1-2; D perhaps matches TRBD1 (5 bases). The CDR3 spans 13 residues. Germline CDR1 LGHNA, CDR2 YNFKEQ. Trimming shortened V by 1 base and J by 7 bases, and 10 bases separated the two germline ends. DNA for the CDR3: TGTGCCAGCAGCCAAGGTGGACACCCTGGCTACACCTTC. Protein: CASSQGGHPGYTF.

The chain couples TRBV19 to TRBJ1-5; D perhaps matches TRBD1 (6 bases). The CDR3 is made up of 14 amino acids. V shed 9 bases and J shed 0 bases, with 12 bases lying between them. Looked up from germline, CDR1 is LNHDA and CDR2 is SQIVND (reference sequence). This chain's CDR3 is CARTGQNSNQPQHF. CDR3 bases: TGTGCCAGAACAGGACAGAATAGCAATCAGCCCCAGCATTTT.

This chain joins TRBV11-3 and TRBJ2-3, with 8 bases identical to TRBD2. Germline V gene sequence: CDR1 SGHNT, CDR2 YENEEA. This CDR3 region has 16 residues. V trimming: 6 bases; J trimming: 4 bases; junction bases outside the gene matches: 12. CDR3 DNA: TGTGCCAGCAGAGGCAGTGTGCAAGCGGGAGCAGATACGCAGTATTTT. Its protein product is CASRGSVQAGADTQYF.

The chain employs TRBV9 and TRBJ2-7; 9 bases align to TRBD2. This CDR3 has 16 amino acids. V gave up 3 bases and J gave up 2 bases; unmatched junction bases: 9. Germline V lookup: CDR1 SGDLS, CDR2 YYNGEE. CDR3 bases: TGTGCCAGCAGCGCAGGGGGGCAGCGGGAGGCCTACGAGCAGTACTTC. This codes for CASSAGGQREAYEQYF.

This sequence joins TRBV14 and TRBJ1-1; possibly TRBD1 for D (6 bases). The CDR3 is 16 residues long. Trimming left V 0 bases short and J 2 bases short, with 13 bases between. CDR1 and CDR2 from the germline V gene are SGHDN and FVKESK. The CDR3 coding sequence is TGTGCCAGCAGCCAAGACGCAGGGGTAGGAAACACTGAAGCTTTCTTT. It codes for CASSQDAGVGNTEAFF.

The rearrangement joins TRBV7-8 to TRBJ1-5, with 8 bases matching TRBD1. J was trimmed by 2 bases and V by 3 bases; bases with no gene match: 3. CDR1 SGHVS and CDR2 FQNEAQ come from the germline V gene. CDR3 length: 15 residues. CDR3 DNA sequence: TGTGCCAGCAGCTTCCAGGGACAGGGCAATCAGCCCCAGCATTTT. The encoded protein is CASSFQGQGNQPQHF.

This chain uses TRBV4-1 with TRBJ2-2; the match to TRBD1 covers 7 bases. This CDR3 is 15 amino acids long. Trimming took 3 bases from V and 5 from J; bases not matched to a gene: 6. The germline CDR1 and CDR2 sequences are MGHRA and YSYEKL. The DNA of the CDR3 is TGCGCCAGCAGCCAGACAGGGACCCAAACCGGGGAGCTGTTTTTT. Amino acids: CASSQTGTQTGELFF.

This sequence joins TRBV9 and TRBJ2-1, with a tentative D call TRBD1 (5 bases). The CDR3 contains 13 residues. Germline assignment: CDR1 SGDLS and CDR2 YYNGEE. The germline V and J ends were trimmed by 0 bases and 13 bases, with 14 bases remaining between them. The CDR3 coding sequence is TGTGCCAGCAGCGTAGGCAGGGCCGAAAAACAGTTCTTC. It translates to CASSVGRAEKQFF.

This chain uses TRBV30 with TRBJ2-3, with 7 bases fitting TRBD1. Looked up from germline, CDR1 is GTSNPN and CDR2 is SVGIG (reference sequence). The CDR3 covers 14 residues. The V and J ends lost 3 bases and 3 bases, in that order; junction bases with no gene match: 6. This chain's CDR3 is CAWSPGQRTDTQYF. The CDR3 nucleotides read TGTGCCTGGAGCCCGGGACAGCGAACAGATACGCAGTATTTT. The full variable domain, in which reference TRBV30 and TRBJ2-3 provide the parts outside the CDR3, is SQTIHQWPATLVQPVGSPLSLECTVEGTSNPNLYWYRQAAGRGLQLLFYSVGIGQISSEVPQNLSASRPQDRQFILSSKKLLLSDSGFYLCAWSPGQRTDTQYFGPGTRLTVL.

The CDR3 DNA follows: TGCGCCAGCACGGTGGTCGGGGAGCTGTTTTTT. Residues: CASTVVGELFF. The V call is TRBV10-2, the J call TRBJ2-2, with D unclear. The germline CDR1 and CDR2 sequences are WSHSY and SAAADI. V lost 7 bases and J 7 bases, leaving 7 bases between the germline ends. The CDR3 loop spans 11 amino acids.

This chain uses TRBV4-3 with TRBJ1-2; TRBD1 matches 7 bases. The CDR3 consists of 14 residues. The V and J ends lost 4 bases and 3 bases, in that order; junction bases with no gene match: 5. The germline gives CDR1 LGHNA, CDR2 YSLEER. CDR3 protein: CASSRKGADYGYTF. CDR3 nucleotide sequence: TGCGCCAGCAGCCGTAAGGGGGCTGACTATGGCTACACCTTC.